This T cell receptor (beta chain) is drawn from a study of T cell repertoires in cytomegalovirus infection. Whole-study findings and limits: Clonotypes of TCR beta that were HLA-C-restricted and CMV-specific dominated the ex vivo response.

With V trimmed by 7 bases and J by 8 bases, 11 bases remained unmatched. The CDR3 length is 16 residues. In germline, CDR1 is SGHTA, CDR2 FQGNSA. MiXCR was run by TCRdb on the reads, yielding one entry per CDR3 protein. The repertoire consists of around 740,000 distinct CDR3 sequences, with 35% to 45% occurring once and the leading ten covering 2.8%. This clonotype occurred many times. Its antigen is unidentified. The sequenced sample consisted of PBMCs. This TCR derives from a human donor in good health (CMV status not recorded). Some clones in this sample may be carry-over from other donors' samples. The chain is built from TRBV7-2 and TRBJ2-1, with TRBD2 matching over 13 bases. CDR3 sequence (DNA): TGTGCCAGCACCAGCGGGACTAGCGGGAATATCGATGAGCAGTTCTTC. It codes for CASTSGTSGNIDEQFF.